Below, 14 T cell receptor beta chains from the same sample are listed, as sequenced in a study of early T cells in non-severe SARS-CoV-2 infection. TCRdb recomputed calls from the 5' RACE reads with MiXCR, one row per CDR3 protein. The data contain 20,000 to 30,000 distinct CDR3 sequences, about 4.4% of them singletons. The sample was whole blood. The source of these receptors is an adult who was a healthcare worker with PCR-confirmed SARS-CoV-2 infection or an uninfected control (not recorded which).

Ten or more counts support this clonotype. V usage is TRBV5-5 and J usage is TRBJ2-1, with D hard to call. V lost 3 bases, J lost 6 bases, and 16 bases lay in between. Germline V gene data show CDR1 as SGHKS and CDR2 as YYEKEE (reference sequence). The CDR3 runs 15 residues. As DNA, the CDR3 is TGTGCCAGCAGCTCTGCGAGGACGGCTGGCAATGAGCAGTTCTTC. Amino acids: CASSSARTAGNEQFF.

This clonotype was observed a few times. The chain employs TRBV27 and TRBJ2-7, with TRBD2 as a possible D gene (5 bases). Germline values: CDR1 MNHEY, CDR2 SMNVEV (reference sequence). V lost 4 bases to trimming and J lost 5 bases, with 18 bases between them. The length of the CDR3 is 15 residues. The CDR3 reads CASSSWTAGRDEQYF. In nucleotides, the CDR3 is TGTGCCAGCAGTTCTTGGACTGCCGGACGAGACGAGCAGTACTTC.

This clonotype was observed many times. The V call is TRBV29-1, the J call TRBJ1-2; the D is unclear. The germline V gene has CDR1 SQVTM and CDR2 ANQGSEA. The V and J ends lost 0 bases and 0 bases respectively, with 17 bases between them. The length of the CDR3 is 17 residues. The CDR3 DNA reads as TGCAGCGTTGAAGACTCACACGTCGAGAGGGCTAACTATGGCTACACCTTC. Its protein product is CSVEDSHVERANYGYTF.

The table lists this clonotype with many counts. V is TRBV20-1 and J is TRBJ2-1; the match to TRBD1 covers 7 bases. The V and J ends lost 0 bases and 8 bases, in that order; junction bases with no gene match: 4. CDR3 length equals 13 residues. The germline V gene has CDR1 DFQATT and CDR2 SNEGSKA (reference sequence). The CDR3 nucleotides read TGCAGTGCTAGAGATCAGGGGGTCTATGAGCAGTTCTTC. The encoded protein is CSARDQGVYEQFF.

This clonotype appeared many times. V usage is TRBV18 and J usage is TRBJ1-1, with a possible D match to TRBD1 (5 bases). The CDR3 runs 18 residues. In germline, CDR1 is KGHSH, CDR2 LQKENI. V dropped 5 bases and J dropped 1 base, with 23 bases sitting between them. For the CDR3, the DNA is TGTGCCAGCTCAATATCCGCCGCCGGGGCCCGTGGGAACACTGAAGCTTTCTTT. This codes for CASSISAAGARGNTEAFF. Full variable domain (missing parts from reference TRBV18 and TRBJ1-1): NAGVMQNPRHLVRRRGQEARLRCSPMKGHSHVYWYRQLPEEGLKFMVYLQKENIIDESGMPKERFSAEFPKEGPSILRIQQVVRGDSAAYFCASSISAAGARGNTEAFFGQGTRLTVV.

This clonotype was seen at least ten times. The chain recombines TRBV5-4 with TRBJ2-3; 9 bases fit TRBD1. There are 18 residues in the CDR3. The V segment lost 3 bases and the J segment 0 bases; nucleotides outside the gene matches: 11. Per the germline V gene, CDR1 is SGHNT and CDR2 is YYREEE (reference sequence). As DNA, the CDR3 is TGTGCCAGCAGCTCAGGCCAACAGGGGGCGTATAGCACAGATACGCAGTATTTT. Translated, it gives CASSSGQQGAYSTDTQYF.

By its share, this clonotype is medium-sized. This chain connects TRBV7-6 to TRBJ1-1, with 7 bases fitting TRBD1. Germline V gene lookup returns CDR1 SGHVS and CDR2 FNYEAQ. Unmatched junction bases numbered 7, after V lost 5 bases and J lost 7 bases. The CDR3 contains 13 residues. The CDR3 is CASSRDREGEAFF. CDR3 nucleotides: TGTGCCAGCAGCCGAGACAGGGAAGGTGAAGCTTTCTTT. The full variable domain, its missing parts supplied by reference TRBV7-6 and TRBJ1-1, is GAGVSQSPRYKVTKRGQDVALRCDPISGHVSLYWYRQALGQGPEFLTYFNYEAQQDKSGLPNDRFSAERPEGSISTLTIQRTEQRDSAMYRCASSRDREGEAFFGQGTRLTVV.

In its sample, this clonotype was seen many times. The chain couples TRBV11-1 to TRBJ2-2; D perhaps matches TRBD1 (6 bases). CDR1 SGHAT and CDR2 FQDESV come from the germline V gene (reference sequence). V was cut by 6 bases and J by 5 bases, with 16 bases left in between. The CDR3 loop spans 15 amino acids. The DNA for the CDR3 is TGTGCCAGCAGTACACAGGGCTCCGCTACCGGGGAGCTGTTTTTT. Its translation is CASSTQGSATGELFF.

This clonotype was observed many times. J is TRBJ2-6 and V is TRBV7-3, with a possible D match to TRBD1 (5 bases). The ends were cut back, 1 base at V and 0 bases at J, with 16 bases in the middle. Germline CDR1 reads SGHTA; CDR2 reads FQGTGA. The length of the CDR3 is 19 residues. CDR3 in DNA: TGTGCCAGCAGCTTAATAAGCCAAGGACAACCCTCTGGGGCCAACGTCCTGACTTTC. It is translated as CASSLISQGQPSGANVLTF. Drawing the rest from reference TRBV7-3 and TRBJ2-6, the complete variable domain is GAGVSQTPSNKVTEKGKYVELRCDPISGHTALYWYRQSLGQGPEFLIYFQGTGAADDSGLPNDRFFAVRPEGSVSTLKIQRTERGDSAVYLCASSLISQGQPSGANVLTFGAGSRLTVL.

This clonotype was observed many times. CDR3 sequence: CASSRYPEGALGEQYF. The CDR3 bases are TGTGCCAGCAGCCGCTACCCGGAGGGGGCTTTGGGCGAGCAGTACTTC. This chain uses TRBV7-3 with TRBJ2-7, with a possible D match to TRBD1 (7 bases). The germline CDR1 and CDR2 sequences are SGHTA and FQGTGA. This CDR3 region has 16 residues. Trimming pared 5 bases from V and 6 bases from J, leaving 23 bases between.

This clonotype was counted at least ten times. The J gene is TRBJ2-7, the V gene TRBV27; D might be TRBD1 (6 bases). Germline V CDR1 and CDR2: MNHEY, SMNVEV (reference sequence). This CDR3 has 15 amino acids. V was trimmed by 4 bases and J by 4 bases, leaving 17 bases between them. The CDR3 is CASSSPPGEPYEQYF. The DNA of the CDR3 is TGTGCCAGCAGTTCCCCTCCAGGGGAACCATACGAGCAGTACTTC.

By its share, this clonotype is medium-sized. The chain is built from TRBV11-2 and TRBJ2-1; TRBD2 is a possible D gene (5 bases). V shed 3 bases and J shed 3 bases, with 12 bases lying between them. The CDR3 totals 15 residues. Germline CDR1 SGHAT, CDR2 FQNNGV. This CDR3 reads CASSFGLALYNEQFF. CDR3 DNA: TGTGCCAGCAGCTTCGGTCTAGCCCTCTACAATGAGCAGTTCTTC.

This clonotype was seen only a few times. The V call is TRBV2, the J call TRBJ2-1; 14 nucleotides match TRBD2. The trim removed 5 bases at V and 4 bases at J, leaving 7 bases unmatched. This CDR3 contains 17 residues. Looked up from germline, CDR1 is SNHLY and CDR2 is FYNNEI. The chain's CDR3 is CASSRTSGRNKYNEQFF. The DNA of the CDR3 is TGTGCCAGCAGTCGGACTAGCGGGAGGAACAAGTACAATGAGCAGTTCTTC.

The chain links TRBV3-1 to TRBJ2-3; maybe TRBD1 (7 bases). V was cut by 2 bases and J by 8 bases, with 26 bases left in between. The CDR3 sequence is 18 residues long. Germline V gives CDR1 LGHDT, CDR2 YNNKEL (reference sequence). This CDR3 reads CASSQSGGSPNRRGTQYF. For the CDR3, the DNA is TGTGCCAGCAGCCAATCAGGGGGGAGTCCAAACAGGAGGGGTACGCAGTATTTT.